The 8 T cell receptor beta chains given below trace back to one sample, sequenced in a study of cytotoxic CD8 clonotypes in ibrutinib-treated CLL (dated by TCRdb to the early 2020s). Library preparation employed the immunoSEQ multiplex PCR assay. TCRdb took this table from immuneACCESS and kept in-frame rearrangements with V and J called. Such tables lack part of the clones; where checked against another copy, unresolved V genes explain under half of the gap, and the rest is unexplained. This sample lists roughly 40,000 clones; 60% to 75% were detected once. The ten top clones hold approximately 13% of the sample. The time point label, as the study defines it: approximately eleven months on ibrutinib. The sample in question was PBMCs, obtained after 12 months of ibrutinib treatment. The receptors were sampled from a human donor with chronic lymphocytic leukemia.

In its sample, this clone was seen once. This CDR3 reads CATWDGGNYGYTF. The CDR3 DNA reads as TGCGCCACCTGGGACGGGGGAAACTATGGCTACACCTTC. This rearrangement joins TRBV10-2 to TRBJ1-2; TRBD1 might be the D (5 bases). The V end was cut by 10 bases, the J end by 2 bases, with 14 bases between. Germline V gene sequence: CDR1 WSHSY, CDR2 SAAADI. This CDR3 has 13 residues.

This rearrangement joins TRBV6-1 to TRBJ2-7; the match to TRBD2 covers 15 bases. V trimming: 3 bases; J trimming: 4 bases; junction bases outside the gene matches: 4. The CDR3 runs 16 residues. Looked up from germline, CDR1 is MNHNS and CDR2 is SASEGT. The CDR3 region has the DNA TGTGCCAGCAGTGAGGCCGGACTAGCGGGAGGGTACGAGCAGTACTTC. Translation: CASSEAGLAGGYEQYF.

This clone appeared a few times. The chain recombines TRBV2 with TRBJ2-7; D uncertain. Per the germline V gene, CDR1 is SNHLY and CDR2 is FYNNEI. The CDR3 extends over 11 amino acids. V was shortened by 6 bases and J by 3 bases, with 6 bases between the two germline ends. The CDR3 loop reads CASSALYEQYF. DNA of the CDR3: TGTGCCAGCAGCGCCCTCTACGAGCAGTACTTC.

This chain uses TRBV7-3 with TRBJ2-1; 7 bases map to TRBD2. Germline CDR1 SGHTA, CDR2 FQGTGA. The CDR3 totals 13 residues. Germline trimming cut 6 bases from V and 7 bases from J; bases unmatched to any gene: 6. For the CDR3, the DNA is TGTGCCAGCAGTAGGGAGGGCCTGAATGAGCAGTTCTTC. Translating it yields CASSREGLNEQFF. The full variable domain, with the rest looked up from reference TRBV7-3 and TRBJ2-1, is GAGVSQTPSNKVTEKGKYVELRCDPISGHTALYWYRQSLGQGPEFLIYFQGTGAADDSGLPNDRFFAVRPEGSVSTLKIQRTERGDSAVYLCASSREGLNEQFFGPGTRLTVL.

J is TRBJ2-7 and V is TRBV7-6, with 8 bases fitting TRBD2. The CDR3 runs to 13 residues. In germline, CDR1 is SGHVS, CDR2 FNYEAQ. After removal of 6 bases from V and 6 bases from J, the junction contained 7 bases not matched to a gene. The CDR3 here is CASRGLARIEQYF. The CDR3 DNA reads as TGTGCCAGCAGAGGACTAGCCAGGATCGAGCAGTACTTC. The full variable domain, rest sourced from reference TRBV7-6 and TRBJ2-7, is GAGVSQSPRYKVTKRGQDVALRCDPISGHVSLYWYRQALGQGPEFLTYFNYEAQQDKSGLPNDRFSAERPEGSISTLTIQRTEQRDSAMYRCASRGLARIEQYFGPGTRLTVT.

The J gene is TRBJ1-5, the V gene TRBV5-6, with D uncertain. Trimming stripped 0 bases from V and 7 bases from J, with 14 bases between. CDR1 and CDR2 (germline): SGHDT, YYEEEE. The CDR3 spans 15 residues. CDR3 in amino acids: CASSLAGEVRQPQHF. In DNA, the CDR3 is TGTGCCAGCAGCTTGGCCGGGGAGGTAAGGCAGCCCCAGCATTTT. The variable domain in full, completed from reference TRBV5-6 and TRBJ1-5, reads DAGVTQSPTHLIKTRGQQVTLRCSPKSGHDTVSWYQQALGQGPQFIFQYYEEEERQRGNFPDRFSGHQFPNYSSELNVNALLLGDSALYLCASSLAGEVRQPQHFGDGTRLSIL.

V and J are TRBV11-3 and TRBJ2-2; D possibly uses TRBD1 or TRBD2 (5 bases each). V was clipped by 0 bases and J by 4 bases, with 21 bases between them. This CDR3 region has 19 residues. From germline, CDR1 is SGHNT and CDR2 YENEEA. For the CDR3, the DNA is TGTGCCAGCAGCTTAGACGGAGTCGTCGGGACCTCGAGCACCGGGGAGCTGTTTTTT. Translating it yields CASSLDGVVGTSSTGELFF.

This rearrangement joins TRBV9 to TRBJ2-5, with TRBD1 matching 7 bases. The V segment lost 0 bases and the J segment 3 bases; nucleotides outside the gene matches: 14. The CDR3 consists of 18 residues. The germline V gene encodes CDR1 SGDLS and CDR2 YYNGEE. The CDR3: CASSVGLTRRTGEETQYF. Written as DNA, the CDR3 is TGTGCCAGCAGCGTAGGTCTCACGAGGAGAACAGGGGAAGAGACCCAGTACTTC.